This note documents a single T cell receptor beta chain sequence. Seattle researchers signed up patients amid active infection and tracked them longitudinally. The sample is drawn from a study of blood T cell repertoires in COVID-19. Looking at the study overall: Researchers got acute and convalescent COVID-19 samples from the United States, Italy and Spain. The cDNA or gDNA used as material had been derived from T cells, B-cell-depleted T cells, or PBMCs.

Germline CDR1 and CDR2: SQVTM and ANQGSEA. The CDR3 covers 13 residues. Trimming took 4 bases from V and 7 from J; bases not matched to a gene: 4. The authors' processing: Researchers report that nucleated cell counts were estimated from reference gene primer amplification. TCRdb's copy holds only in-frame clones and misses some; the assay was immunoSEQ multiplex PCR. That table is the source of V, J and clone size, and D and trimming were worked out from the DNA. The data contain fewer than 300,000 clones, approximately 90% of them singletons. This TCR was sampled from a woman in her twenties or thirties with COVID-19, enrolled during active disease. The chain carries TRBV29-1 and TRBJ1-2, with 12 bases matching TRBD1. The sample comprised peripheral blood. As DNA, the CDR3 is TGCAGCGTTGCGGGACAGGGGGCAAGTGGCTACACCTTC. This codes for CSVAGQGASGYTF. The full variable domain, completed using reference TRBV29-1 and TRBJ1-2, is SAVISQKPSRDICQRGTSLTIQCQVDSQVTMMFWYRQQPGQSLTLIATANQGSEATYESGFVIDKFPISRPNLTFSTLTVSNMSPEDSSIYLCSVAGQGASGYTFGSGTRLTVV.